One and the same sample provided the 18 T cell receptor beta chains below, sequenced in a study of T cells in Graves' hyperthyroidism and ophthalmopathy. Amplification of TCR beta CDR3 regions used RNA as the template. The HTBI primer set drove a first-round RT-PCR of the TCR CDR3. In TCRdb, the multiplex PCR reads were re-called with MiXCR into one record per CDR3 protein. The repertoire holds about 350,000 distinct CDR3 sequences, with roughly 14% as singletons. The sequencing input was blood. The origin of the receptors is a woman aged 25-40 years with Graves' hyperthyroidism.

This clonotype was seen only a few times. The chain couples TRBV7-9 to TRBJ1-3, with D hard to call. CDR1 and CDR2 (germline): SEHNR, FQNEAQ (reference sequence). Trimming removed 5 bases from V and 3 bases from J, with 14 bases in between. The CDR3 covers 15 residues. The DNA for the CDR3 is TGTGCCAGCAGCCTACTGACCCGAGATGGAAACACCATATATTTT. Translated: CASSLLTRDGNTIYF.

This clonotype has a handful of counts. V usage is TRBV30 and J usage is TRBJ2-3; perhaps TRBD2 as D (5 bases). Per germline, CDR1 GTSNPN and CDR2 SVGIG (reference sequence). V gave up 4 bases and J gave up 2 bases, with 16 bases separating them. This CDR3 is 15 amino acids long. The CDR3 sequence is CAWTLSPGITDTQYF. CDR3 nucleotides: TGTGCCTGGACCCTCTCCCCGGGAATCACAGATACGCAGTATTTT.

This rearrangement joins TRBV20-1 to TRBJ1-1; D gene uncertain. The CDR3 loop spans 14 amino acids. Per the germline V gene, CDR1 is DFQATT and CDR2 is SNEGSKA (reference sequence). V lost 0 bases and J lost 5, with 13 bases in between. CDR3 sequence: CSARDRIGGTEAFF. The CDR3 nucleotides read TGCAGTGCTAGAGATCGTATCGGCGGAACTGAAGCTTTCTTT.

This clonotype was counted ten times or more. The chain joins TRBV13 to TRBJ1-5; the D is unclear. Per germline, CDR1 PRHDT and CDR2 FYEKMQ (reference sequence). The CDR3 length is 13 residues. V lost 1 base to trimming and J lost 6 bases, with 7 bases between them. CDR3 nucleotides: TGTGCCAGCAGCTTAGCAGCCGCTCAGCCCCAGCATTTT. Amino acid sequence: CASSLAAAQPQHF. Combining the CDR3 with reference TRBV13 and TRBJ1-5 gives the whole variable domain AAGVIQSPRHLIKEKRETATLKCYPIPRHDTVYWYQQGPGQDPQFLISFYEKMQSDKGSIPDRFSAQQFSDYHSELNMSSLELGDSALYFCASSLAAAQPQHFGDGTRLSIL.

The chain has TRBV7-2 and TRBJ2-5, with TRBD2 as a possible D gene (7 bases). V shed 3 bases and J shed 4 bases, with 15 bases lying between them. Germline V CDR1 and CDR2: SGHTA, FQGNSA. This CDR3 has 15 residues. The CDR3 loop reads CASSFGGGGGETQYF. CDR3 DNA sequence: TGTGCCAGCAGCTTTGGAGGGGGAGGGGGAGAGACCCAGTACTTC.

This clonotype has at least ten counts. The chain joins TRBV6-2 or TRBV6-3 to TRBJ2-7, with 10 bases aligning to TRBD1. The junction had 9 bases not matched to a gene; V was cut back by 5 bases and J by 5 bases. Looked up from germline, CDR1 is MNHEY and CDR2 is SVGEGT. The CDR3 spans 15 residues. CDR3 region: CASSPTGTGVHEQYF. The CDR3 DNA sequence: TGTGCCAGCAGTCCCACCGGGACAGGGGTGCACGAGCAGTACTTC.

In regard to this clonotype: This may arise from a read error, as a much more abundant clone is one base away. This chain links TRBV7-2 with TRBJ2-1; 8 nucleotides line up with TRBD2. Germline CDR1 is SGHTA and CDR2 is FQGNSA. V gave up 1 base and J gave up 8 bases; unmatched junction bases: 10. There are 16 residues in the CDR3. Written as DNA, the CDR3 is TGTGCCAGCAGCTTAGTGCTGCGTCCCGGGAGGGATGAGCAGTTCTTC. It yields the protein CASSLVLRPGRDEQFF.

This clonotype was counted ten times or more. J is TRBJ2-1 and V is TRBV28; 10 bases fit TRBD1. CDR3 length: 13 residues. Germline V gene lookup returns CDR1 MDHEN and CDR2 SYDVKM. Unmatched junction bases numbered 7, after V lost 5 bases and J lost 12 bases. The CDR3 coding sequence is TGTGCCAGCAGTGTCCGGACAGGGGGGGGGCAGTTCTTC. As protein: CASSVRTGGGQFF.

This sequence joins TRBV29-1 and TRBJ2-7, with TRBD2 matching 11 bases. CDR1 is SQVTM, CDR2 ANQGSEA, per germline. This CDR3 comprises 15 residues. V shed 3 bases and J 3 bases; nucleotides not matched to a gene: 7. The CDR3 DNA reads as TGCAGCGTTGAGGGGGCAGGGACTAGCGGCTACGAGCAGTACTTC. The encoded protein is CSVEGAGTSGYEQYF.

The sample holds many counts of this clonotype. The chain joins TRBV2 to TRBJ2-2; 11 bases fit TRBD2. Per germline, CDR1 SNHLY and CDR2 FYNNEI. The CDR3 loop spans 16 amino acids. Trimming removed 4 bases from V and 4 bases from J; junction bases left unmatched: 5. The CDR3 loop is CASSGLAGLGTGELFF. CDR3 in DNA: TGTGCCAGCAGTGGACTAGCGGGATTGGGCACCGGGGAGCTGTTTTTT. The variable domain in full, with the rest retrieved from reference TRBV2 and TRBJ2-2, is EPEVTQTPSHQVTQMGQEVILRCVPISNHLYFYWYRQILGQKVEFLVSFYNNEISEKSEIFDDQFSVERPDGSNFTLKIRSTKLEDSAMYFCASSGLAGLGTGELFFGEGSRLTVL.

This clonotype has just a few counts. The V and J genes are TRBV20-1 and TRBJ1-2, with 9 positions matching TRBD1. CDR1 is DFQATT, CDR2 SNEGSKA, per germline (reference sequence). The CDR3 runs to 14 residues. V gave up 1 base and J gave up 3 bases; unmatched junction bases: 3. CDR3 sequence (DNA): TGCAGTGCTAGAGCCCGGGACAGGGACTATGGCTACACCTTC. This sequence encodes CSARARDRDYGYTF.

The V call is TRBV6-9, the J call TRBJ2-5; D remains ambiguous. CDR3 length: 13 amino acids. Trimming left V 5 bases short and J 2 bases short, with 9 bases between. Germline assignment: CDR1 MNHGY and CDR2 SVAAGI. CDR3 sequence: CASSTTVQETQYF. CDR3 sequence (DNA): TGTGCCAGCAGTACGACGGTACAAGAGACCCAGTACTTC.

This clonotype was observed a single time. The chain recombines TRBV5-4 with TRBJ2-3, with D tentatively TRBD2 (5 bases). Germline loops: CDR1 SGHNT, CDR2 YYREEE (reference sequence). The length of the CDR3 is 14 residues. The V end was cut by 4 bases, the J end by 0 bases, with 9 bases between. The CDR3 is CASSPAASTDTQYF. The CDR3 region has the DNA TGTGCCAGCAGCCCAGCGGCTAGCACAGATACGCAGTATTTT.

This clonotype showed up many times. The chain carries TRBV12-3 or TRBV12-4 and TRBJ2-1; 11 positions agree with TRBD2. V shed 8 bases and J 7 bases; nucleotides not matched to a gene: 10. This CDR3 contains 15 residues. CDR3 loop: CASAPRTSGSNEQFF. The CDR3 nucleotides read TGTGCCAGCGCCCCCCGGACTAGCGGGTCGAATGAGCAGTTCTTC.

This clonotype was detected only a few times. The rearrangement uses TRBV4-1 and TRBJ2-3; D gene uncertain. CDR3 length equals 18 residues. Trimming left V 2 bases short and J 0 bases short, with 18 bases between. Germline V lookup: CDR1 MGHRA, CDR2 YSYEKL. DNA of the CDR3: TGCGCCAGCAGCCAATTGAGGATCGACGCGGCTAGCACAGATACGCAGTATTTT. Amino acids: CASSQLRIDAASTDTQYF.

This clonotype was counted at least ten times. The rearrangement joins TRBV6-6 to TRBJ2-5, with unresolved D. Germline CDR1 reads MNHNY; CDR2 reads SVGAGI (reference sequence). The CDR3 is made up of 14 amino acids. The germline V and J ends were trimmed by 1 base and 5 bases, with 11 bases remaining between them. This chain's CDR3 is CASSYWLGWETQYF. Written as DNA, the CDR3 is TGTGCCAGCAGTTACTGGCTGGGATGGGAGACCCAGTACTTC.

This rearrangement joins TRBV6-1 to TRBJ2-7; the D call may be TRBD1 or TRBD2 (7 bases each). The germline CDR1 and CDR2 sequences are MNHNS and SASEGT. The CDR3 totals 22 residues. V was pared by 2 bases and J by 3 bases, with 35 bases between. Here the CDR3 DNA reads TGTGCCAGCAGTGAACCCGAACCGGGGGGACAGCTCGTCATCGGGTCGAACTACGAGCAGTACTTC. It is translated as CASSEPEPGGQLVIGSNYEQYF.

This clonotype was observed a handful of times. This chain connects TRBV5-5 to TRBJ1-5; TRBD1 agrees at 9 bases. Germline trimming cut 2 bases from V and 2 bases from J; bases unmatched to any gene: 5. This CDR3 has 16 amino acids. Germline V gene sequence: CDR1 SGHKS, CDR2 YYEKEE (reference sequence). This chain's CDR3 is CASSLTGGWGNQPQHF. Written as DNA, the CDR3 is TGTGCCAGCAGCTTAACAGGGGGCTGGGGCAATCAGCCCCAGCATTTT.